This T cell receptor beta chain was identified during a study of T cell responses to AZD1222 COVID-19 vaccine. In the study overall: Recipients boosted at about 4 weeks or about 12 weeks are pooled.

Using immunoSEQ multiplex PCR, the repertoire was profiled, and TCRdb retains in-frame clones only, with some absent. The sample consists of fewer than 150,000 clones, roughly 80% of them appearing once. The sample holds a few counts of this clone. The antigen remains unidentified. Germline V gene lookup returns CDR1 MGHDK and CDR2 SYGVNS. The CDR3 has 14 residues. With 2 bases removed from V and 8 bases from J, the gap between germline ends came to 15 bases. Study results and limitations: Regions 160-218 and 743-854 held dominance among vaccine-associated CD4 TCRs, which spanned spike. The study reported that nearly half of spike-specific TCRs target unmutated variant regions.

This sequence joins TRBV25-1 and TRBJ1-2; D possibly corresponds to TRBD1 (6 bases). Sequenced here: peripheral blood, sampled on day 0 of AZD1222 vaccination. This TCR derives from an adult in good health. The CDR3 nucleotides are TGTGCCAGCAGTGAAGTGGCAGGGGCGGGCGGCTACACCTTC. This sequence encodes CASSEVAGAGGYTF.